These 29 T cell receptor beta chains originate from one sample sequenced in a study of shared clonotypes between healthy human individuals. TCRdb's copy holds only in-frame clones and misses some; the assay was immunoSEQ multiplex PCR. Altogether roughly 1,500,000 clones are present, around 98% being singletons, with the ten largest covering about 0.4%. Sequencing was carried out using naive CD4+ T cells sorted from blood. Subset described: CD45RA+ positively selected. Receptors originate from a young man in good health.

The chain recombines TRBV6-1 with TRBJ2-1; D tentatively reads TRBD1 or TRBD2 (8 bases each). V was trimmed by 11 bases and J by 3 bases, leaving 17 bases between them. In germline, CDR1 is MNHNS, CDR2 SASEGT. The CDR3 has 14 residues. The chain's CDR3 is CASNRGTSYNEQFF. CDR3 bases: TGTGCCTCGAACAGGGGGACTAGCTACAATGAGCAGTTCTTC.

This chain connects TRBV2 to TRBJ2-7; TRBD2 might be the D (5 bases). CDR3 length equals 13 residues. V was clipped by 5 bases and J by 5 bases, with 13 bases between them. From germline, CDR1 is SNHLY and CDR2 FYNNEI. The chain's CDR3 is CASSTRTGNEQYF. The CDR3 nucleotides are TGTGCCAGCAGTACTAGGACCGGGAACGAGCAGTACTTC. Full variable domain (rest looked up from reference TRBV2 and TRBJ2-7): EPEVTQTPSHQVTQMGQEVILRCVPISNHLYFYWYRQILGQKVEFLVSFYNNEISEKSEIFDDQFSVERPDGSNFTLKIRSTKLEDSAMYFCASSTRTGNEQYFGPGTRLTVT.

The chain employs TRBV10-1 and TRBJ2-1; 10 bases map to TRBD1. Looked up from germline, CDR1 is WNHNN and CDR2 is SYGVQD (reference sequence). After removal of 0 bases from V and 7 bases from J, the junction contained 6 bases not matched to a gene. CDR3 length equals 16 residues. CDR3 bases: TGCGCCAGCAGTGAGTCGAAAGGACAGGGGGTGAATGAGCAGTTCTTC. Its protein is CASSESKGQGVNEQFF.

In this sample, this clone turned up once. The chain combines TRBV9 with TRBJ2-2; 7 positions agree with TRBD1. V shed 10 bases and J 7 bases; nucleotides not matched to a gene: 13. Germline V lookup: CDR1 SGDLS, CDR2 YYNGEE. The CDR3 runs to 14 residues. The CDR3, as DNA: TGTGCCGCGGCGGAAGGGGGCGTTGGCGGGGAGCTGTTTTTT. Amino acids: CAAAEGGVGGELFF.

This clone was found once. The rearrangement links TRBV5-1 to TRBJ2-7; possibly TRBD1 or TRBD2 for D (5 bases each). The CDR3 loop spans 16 amino acids. The germline V gene has CDR1 SGHRS and CDR2 YFSETQ. The V and J ends lost 3 bases and 2 bases respectively, with 18 bases between them. The CDR3 bases are TGCGCCAGCAGCTGGACACCGACGGGATTAACCTACGAGCAGTACTTC. As protein: CASSWTPTGLTYEQYF.

J is TRBJ1-1 and V is TRBV5-1, with TRBD1 as a possible D gene (5 bases). Germline values: CDR1 SGHRS, CDR2 YFSETQ. The CDR3 is 15 amino acids. V lost 4 bases to trimming and J lost 3 bases, with 16 bases between them. In DNA, the CDR3 is TGCGCCAGCAGCCCTGGGACCTCAAGGGACACTGAAGCTTTCTTT. Translation: CASSPGTSRDTEAFF.

Notes on this clone: This sample also contains other DNA sequences that code for the same CDR3. The chain employs TRBV7-2 and TRBJ2-1; TRBD2 aligns across 9 bases. This CDR3 spans 15 amino acids. Trimming took 3 bases from V and 2 from J; bases not matched to a gene: 2. CDR1 SGHTA and CDR2 FQGNSA come from the germline V gene. The CDR3 DNA reads TGTGCCAGCAGCTTGACTAGCGGTACCTACAATGAGCAGTTCTTC. Residues: CASSLTSGTYNEQFF.

V usage is TRBV29-1 and J usage is TRBJ2-3; no clear D. The V end was cut by 3 bases, the J end by 4 bases, with 14 bases between. Germline CDR1 is SQVTM and CDR2 is ANQGSEA. The CDR3 runs 14 residues. The CDR3 loop is CSVETPGRADTQYF. In DNA form, the CDR3 reads TGCAGCGTTGAGACACCCGGTCGGGCAGATACGCAGTATTTT.

V and J are TRBV5-4 and TRBJ2-2; 7 nucleotides match TRBD2. J was trimmed by 3 bases and V by 0 bases; bases with no gene match: 5. This CDR3 comprises 16 residues. The germline CDR1 and CDR2 sequences are SGHNT and YYREEE (reference sequence). CDR3 DNA: TGTGCCAGCAGCTTGGTCTTTGCGGGAGACACCGGGGAGCTGTTTTTT. Protein: CASSLVFAGDTGELFF.

This clone was found once. CDR3 sequence reads: CASSSGTSRYEQYF. The CDR3, as DNA: TGCGCCAGCAGCTCCGGGACTAGTCGTTACGAGCAGTACTTC. This chain joins TRBV10-1 and TRBJ2-7; 8 nucleotides line up with TRBD2. The germline CDR1 and CDR2 sequences are WNHNN and SYGVQD (reference sequence). This CDR3 is 14 amino acids long. Trimming cost V 6 bases and J 4 bases; bases outside gene matches: 8.

J is TRBJ2-1 and V is TRBV27; perhaps TRBD2 as D (7 bases). The CDR3 loop spans 16 amino acids. Between the trimmed V and J ends, which lost 10 bases and 1 base, there was a span of 20 bases. From germline, CDR1 is MNHEY and CDR2 SMNVEV (reference sequence). Written as DNA, the CDR3 is TGTGCCACTTCACCGACGGGGGGCCTGTCCTACAATGAGCAGTTCTTC. This encodes CATSPTGGLSYNEQFF.

Remarks on this clone: Other DNA sequences in the same sample also yield this CDR3. The rearrangement joins TRBV20-1 to TRBJ2-3; D is ambiguous. V was shortened by 4 bases and J by 2 bases, with 4 bases between the two germline ends. In germline, CDR1 is DFQATT, CDR2 SNEGSKA (reference sequence). CDR3 length: 11 residues. The CDR3 region has the DNA TGCAGTGCTAAAATCACAGATACGCAGTATTTT. This codes for CSAKITDTQYF.

V usage is TRBV23-1 and J usage is TRBJ1-4, with 9 bases aligning to TRBD1. TRBV23-1 is an ORF, with its function uncertain. The CDR3 is 17 residues long. V lost 4 bases to trimming and J lost 4 bases; unmatched junction nucleotides: 10. CDR3 loop: CASSLTKTGGLNEKLFF. The CDR3 bases are TGCGCCAGCAGTCTAACCAAAACAGGGGGCCTTAATGAAAAACTGTTTTTT.

The chain is built from TRBV18 and TRBJ1-5, with D tentatively TRBD1 (5 bases). The CDR3 has 17 residues. Trimming took off 3 bases at V and 7 bases at J, with 22 bases between the two ends. Germline lookup yields CDR1 KGHSH and CDR2 LQKENI. The CDR3 region has the DNA TGTGCCAGCTCACCCGAACCGAATATCAGGGTTGGGCAGCCCCAGCATTTT. Residues: CASSPEPNIRVGQPQHF.

V is TRBV28 and J is TRBJ2-1; no clear D gene. Trimming shortened V by 6 bases and J by 9 bases, and 15 bases separated the two germline ends. Germline values: CDR1 MDHEN, CDR2 SYDVKM. The length of the CDR3 is 13 residues. The CDR3 DNA reads as TGTGCCAGCAGGCTCCTGGCTAGAAGTGAGCAGTTCTTC. Residues: CASRLLARSEQFF.

CDR3 DNA sequence: TGTGCCAGCAGCCCAAACCCAGGGCCCAAAAGTATATATGGCTACACCTTC. Translating it yields CASSPNPGPKSIYGYTF. The gene calls are TRBV5-6 and TRBJ1-2, with D possibly being TRBD1 (5 bases). From germline, CDR1 is SGHDT and CDR2 YYEEEE. This CDR3 contains 17 residues. Trimming shortened V by 4 bases and J by 5 bases, and 24 bases separated the two germline ends.

A remark on this clone: The same CDR3 can be traced to other DNA sequences in this sample. The chain joins TRBV5-1 to TRBJ2-3; no definite D call. Germline lookup yields CDR1 SGHRS and CDR2 YFSETQ. The V end was cut by 2 bases, the J end by 2 bases, with 6 bases between. The CDR3 has 13 residues. The CDR3 loop reads CASSLVPTDTQYF. CDR3 coding DNA: TGCGCCAGCAGCTTAGTACCCACAGATACGCAGTATTTT. Based on the CDR3 plus reference TRBV5-1 and TRBJ2-3, the full variable domain is KAGVTQTPRYLIKTRGQQVTLSCSPISGHRSVSWYQQTPGQGLQFLFEYFSETQRNKGNFPGRFSGRQFSNSRSEMNVSTLELGDSALYLCASSLVPTDTQYFGPGTRLTVL.

V gene TRBV4-3 combines with J gene TRBJ1-1; D remains ambiguous. Trimming shortened V by 4 bases and J by 3 bases, and 12 bases separated the two germline ends. CDR3 length: 14 amino acids. Germline V gene lookup returns CDR1 LGHNA and CDR2 YSLEER. The CDR3 protein is CASSRERVDTEAFF. The CDR3 DNA sequence: TGCGCCAGCAGCCGAGAGAGGGTGGACACTGAAGCTTTCTTT.

This chain joins TRBV6-6 and TRBJ2-1; 7 bases fit TRBD2. The CDR3 loop spans 15 amino acids. Germline loops: CDR1 MNHNY, CDR2 SVGAGI (reference sequence). The trim removed 5 bases at V and 0 bases at J, leaving 4 bases unmatched. CDR3 sequence (DNA): TGTGCCAGCAGTCCTCAGCGGGGCTCCTACAATGAGCAGTTCTTC. This translates into CASSPQRGSYNEQFF.

This clone was recorded once. The J gene is TRBJ1-5, the V gene TRBV4-1; 7 bases map to TRBD1. This CDR3 region has 17 residues. The germline gives CDR1 MGHRA, CDR2 YSYEKL. V was pared by 0 bases and J by 3 bases, with 8 bases of the junction left unmatched. CDR3 sequence reads: CASSQDRNRGLNQPQHF. In DNA form, the CDR3 reads TGCGCCAGCAGCCAAGATAGGAACAGGGGCCTCAATCAGCCCCAGCATTTT.

The chain uses TRBV27 and TRBJ2-5, with a weak D call TRBD2 (5 bases). The CDR3 length is 14 residues. Trimming took off 7 bases at V and 7 bases at J, with 19 bases between the two ends. Germline V lookup: CDR1 MNHEY, CDR2 SMNVEV (reference sequence). CDR3 protein: CASKLTGTRGTQYF. CDR3 in DNA: TGTGCCAGCAAGCTGACGGGAACCCGAGGGACCCAGTACTTC.

This chain connects TRBV5-1 to TRBJ2-1; D gene ambiguous. The CDR3 extends over 13 amino acids. The V and J ends lost 0 bases and 5 bases respectively, with 6 bases between them. The germline CDR1 and CDR2 sequences are SGHRS and YFSETQ. In DNA form, the CDR3 reads TGCGCCAGCAGCTTGGATCAACACAATGAGCAGTTCTTC. It specifies CASSLDQHNEQFF.

The chain couples TRBV7-9 to TRBJ1-3, with unresolved D. Germline assignment: CDR1 SEHNR and CDR2 FQNEAQ (reference sequence). CDR3 length equals 13 residues. In DNA form, the CDR3 reads TGTGGCCTCGGGCTGGGCGTAGGAAACACCATATATTTT. Encoded protein: CGLGLGVGNTIYF.

The V call is TRBV5-4, the J call TRBJ2-3, with D possibly TRBD1 on 6 matching bases. The germline V gene encodes CDR1 SGHNT and CDR2 YYREEE (reference sequence). V was clipped by 4 bases and J by 3 bases, with 18 bases between them. CDR3 length equals 16 residues. CDR3 DNA: TGTGCCAGCAGCCTGGGACCTAGCCAGGGGACAGATACGCAGTATTTT. Translated, it gives CASSLGPSQGTDTQYF. Variable domain in full (rest from reference TRBV5-4 and TRBJ2-3): ETGVTQSPTHLIKTRGQQVTLRCSSQSGHNTVSWYQQALGQGPQFIFQYYREEENGRGNFPPRFSGLQFPNYSSELNVNALELDDSALYLCASSLGPSQGTDTQYFGPGTRLTVL.

The chain links TRBV7-2 to TRBJ2-3; 11 bases line up with TRBD2. Germline V lookup: CDR1 SGHTA, CDR2 FQGNSA. This CDR3 has 17 amino acids. J lost 1 base, V lost 4 bases, and 7 bases had no gene match. CDR3 amino acids: CASSSNPGLAGTDTQYF. As DNA, the CDR3 is TGTGCCAGCAGCTCCAATCCGGGACTAGCGGGCACAGATACGCAGTATTTT.

This rearrangement joins TRBV6-6 to TRBJ2-3; TRBD2 matches at 11 bases. J gave up 3 bases and V 7 bases, and 9 bases lay outside the gene matches. The germline gives CDR1 MNHNY, CDR2 SVGAGI (reference sequence). The CDR3 has 16 residues. The CDR3 region is CASTYSLAGVTDTQYF. DNA of the CDR3: TGTGCCAGCACCTACTCACTAGCGGGAGTTACAGATACGCAGTATTTT.

The chain carries TRBV7-9 and TRBJ1-1; D is undetermined. The length of the CDR3 is 17 residues. V gave up 5 bases and J gave up 3 bases, with 22 bases separating them. The germline gives CDR1 SEHNR, CDR2 FQNEAQ (reference sequence). CDR3 loop: CASSPSIVGGKYTEAFF. The CDR3 nucleotides read TGTGCCAGCAGCCCCTCAATAGTGGGCGGCAAATACACTGAAGCTTTCTTT. The whole variable domain, remainder taken from reference TRBV7-9 and TRBJ1-1, is DTGVSQNPRHKITKRGQNVTFRCDPISEHNRLYWYRQTLGQGPEFLTYFQNEAQLEKSRLLSDRFSAERPKGSFSTLEIQRTEQGDSAMYLCASSPSIVGGKYTEAFFGQGTRLTVV.

The rearrangement joins TRBV5-6 to TRBJ2-7, with 12 bases lining up with TRBD2. The CDR3 contains 18 residues. Germline CDR1 reads SGHDT; CDR2 reads YYEEEE. V was pared by 3 bases and J by 4 bases, with 14 bases of the junction left unmatched. The CDR3 is CASSSRLAGELYGYEQYF. CDR3 in DNA: TGTGCCAGCAGCTCCAGACTAGCGGGAGAACTATATGGATACGAGCAGTACTTC.

This chain connects TRBV29-1 to TRBJ2-3; TRBD2 matches at 11 bases. Trimming at V came to 7 bases and at J to 1 base, leaving 4 bases not matched to a gene. CDR3 length: 14 residues. Germline values: CDR1 SQVTM, CDR2 ANQGSEA. As DNA, the CDR3 is TGCAGCGCCAGGGGACTAGCGGGCACAGATACGCAGTATTTT. Amino acid sequence: CSARGLAGTDTQYF.